The 9 T cell receptor beta chains given below trace back to one sample, sequenced in a study of T cells in Graves' hyperthyroidism and ophthalmopathy. The investigators amplified TCR beta CDR3 regions from RNA transcripts. First-round RT-PCR with HTBI primers amplified the TCR CDR3 region. TCRdb reprocessed the multiplex PCR reads with MiXCR, giving one entry per CDR3 protein. The sample records about 52,000 distinct CDR3 sequences, approximately 48% being singletons. Sequenced sample: blood. The receptors stem from a woman in her fifties or sixties with Graves' ophthalmopathy.

The J gene is TRBJ2-2, the V gene TRBV7-9; tentatively, D is TRBD1 (6 bases). Germline V gene lookup returns CDR1 SEHNR and CDR2 FQNEAQ (reference sequence). CDR3 length: 15 residues. The V and J ends lost 5 bases and 5 bases respectively, with 15 bases between them. CDR3 nucleotides: TGTGCCAGCAGCCAAATTGGGGGCCGGACCGGGGAGCTGTTTTTT. Translated: CASSQIGGRTGELFF.

Ten or more counts support this clonotype. The CDR3 region has the DNA TGCAGTGCTCTCATCATCGACAGGGGGGAATCCAATTCACCCCTCCACTTT. The encoded protein is CSALIIDRGESNSPLHF. The J gene is TRBJ1-6, the V gene TRBV20-1; 9 bases align to TRBD1. The V gene end was trimmed by 5 bases and the J gene end by 7 bases; junction bases not matched to a gene: 15. The CDR3 contains 17 residues. CDR1 DFQATT and CDR2 SNEGSKA come from the germline V gene (reference sequence).

J is TRBJ2-4 and V is TRBV19; D is possibly TRBD1 or TRBD2 (5 bases each). This CDR3 has 20 amino acids. Germline V lookup: CDR1 LNHDA, CDR2 SQIVND (reference sequence). The V end was cut by 2 bases, the J end by 0 bases, with 23 bases between. CDR3: CASSIPIGRLEGPAKNIQYF. DNA for the CDR3: TGTGCCAGTAGTATACCAATTGGTAGATTAGAGGGGCCAGCCAAAAACATTCAGTACTTC.

This clonotype was observed at least ten times. The rearrangement uses TRBV4-1 and TRBJ1-2; D gene uncertain. The CDR3 runs 14 residues. The germline V gene has CDR1 MGHRA and CDR2 YSYEKL. V was pared by 0 bases and J by 5 bases, with 10 bases between. This chain's CDR3 is CASSQDRVWYGYTF. In DNA, the CDR3 is TGCGCCAGCAGCCAAGATCGAGTGTGGTATGGCTACACCTTC.

This clonotype was counted once. This chain uses TRBV24-1 with TRBJ2-2, with TRBD1 as a possible D gene (5 bases). V gave up 9 bases and J gave up 6 bases, with 19 bases separating them. Germline V lookup: CDR1 KGHDR, CDR2 SFDVKD. There are 15 residues in the CDR3. For the CDR3, the DNA is TGTGCCACCGGCGATAACTACCAGGGTTCCGGGGAGCTGTTTTTT. It specifies CATGDNYQGSGELFF.

Many counts were recorded for this clonotype. The chain joins TRBV7-2 to TRBJ1-1; D possibly corresponds to TRBD1 (6 bases). V was clipped by 5 bases and J by 6 bases, with 13 bases between them. The CDR3 is 13 residues long. Germline values: CDR1 SGHTA, CDR2 FQGNSA. The CDR3 is CASSTYRAPEAFF. As DNA, the CDR3 is TGTGCCAGCAGCACTTACAGGGCCCCTGAAGCTTTCTTT.

The rearrangement links TRBV10-3 to TRBJ1-5; 12 bases align to TRBD1. Germline CDR1 ENHRY, CDR2 SYGVKD. V lost 6 bases and J lost 7; bases outside the gene matches: 4. The CDR3 length is 14 residues. CDR3 nucleotides: TGTGCCATCAGAGGGGACAGGGGGCAGCAGCCCCAGCATTTT. Its protein is CAIRGDRGQQPQHF.

To note about this clonotype: Compared with germline, one end of the junction differs, possibly owing to a read error. The V and J genes are TRBV7-2 and TRBJ1-2, with D possibly being TRBD1 (5 bases). The CDR3 runs 13 residues. CDR1 is SGHTA and CDR2 is FQGNSA in the germline V gene. CDR3: CASSPGANYGYAF. The CDR3 coding sequence is TGTGCCAGCAGCCCTGGGGCTAACTATGGCTACGCCTTC.

At least ten counts were recorded for this clonotype. V and J are TRBV12-3 or TRBV12-4 and TRBJ2-3, with TRBD2 matching 7 bases. J was trimmed by 5 bases and V by 3 bases; bases with no gene match: 17. The CDR3 covers 18 residues. CDR3 residues: CASSFAGGTILSVDTQYF. In DNA form, the CDR3 reads TGTGCCAGCAGTTTCGCCGGGGGGACTATTCTCTCGGTAGATACGCAGTATTTT.